This T cell receptor beta chain appears in the sequencing data of a study of T cells in Graves' hyperthyroidism and ophthalmopathy. Stability of Graves' hyperthyroidism was defined as absent ophthalmopathy progression within 18 months. The patients, who ranged from 18 to 65 in age, presented with newly diagnosed hyperthyroidism lasting under 2 months. Whole-study findings and limits: Most thyroid clonotypes with frequency above 0.001 were detected in blood. Ophthalmopathy onset followed model prediction by a median about 6.9 months.

There were TCR beta CDR3 regions amplified from RNA transcripts. The TCR CDR3 was amplified in a first-round RT-PCR using the HTBI primer set. Via MiXCR, TCRdb re-called the multiplex PCR reads, giving one row per CDR3 protein. This table holds hundreds of thousands of distinct CDR3 sequences, 13% to 15% found once. This clonotype was recorded many times. The antigen is undetermined. The V segment lost 8 bases and the J segment 2 bases; nucleotides outside the gene matches: 3. The CDR3 runs 14 residues. Germline V gives CDR1 SGHRS, CDR2 YFSETQ. Material for sequencing was blood. The sequence was collected from a woman aged 18 to 35 with Graves' hyperthyroidism. This chain links TRBV5-1 with TRBJ2-1; 11 bases agree with TRBD2. In DNA form, the CDR3 reads TGCGCCAGTATAGCGGGAGGGCCCTACAATGAGCAGTTCTTC. It specifies CASIAGGPYNEQFF.